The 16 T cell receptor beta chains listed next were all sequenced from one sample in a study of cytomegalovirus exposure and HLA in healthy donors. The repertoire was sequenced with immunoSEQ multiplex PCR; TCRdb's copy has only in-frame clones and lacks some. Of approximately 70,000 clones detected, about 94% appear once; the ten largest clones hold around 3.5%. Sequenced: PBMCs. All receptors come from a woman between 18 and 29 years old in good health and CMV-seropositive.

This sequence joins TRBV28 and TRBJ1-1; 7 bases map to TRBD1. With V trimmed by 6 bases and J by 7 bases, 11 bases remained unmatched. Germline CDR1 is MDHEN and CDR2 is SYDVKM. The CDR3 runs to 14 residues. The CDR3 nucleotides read TGTGCCAGCAGAGTCGAAGGGACAGTACGTGAAGCTTTCTTT. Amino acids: CASRVEGTVREAFF.

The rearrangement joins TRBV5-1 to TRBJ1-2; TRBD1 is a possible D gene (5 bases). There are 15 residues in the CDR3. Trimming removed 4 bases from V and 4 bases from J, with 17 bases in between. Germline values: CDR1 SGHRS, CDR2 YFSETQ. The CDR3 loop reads CASSPHRGDGYGYTF. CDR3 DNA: TGCGCCAGCAGCCCCCACCGGGGGGATGGCTATGGCTACACCTTC.

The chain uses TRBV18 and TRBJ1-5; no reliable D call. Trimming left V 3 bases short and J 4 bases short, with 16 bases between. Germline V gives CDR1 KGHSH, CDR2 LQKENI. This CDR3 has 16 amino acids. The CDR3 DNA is TGTGCCAGCTCACCCTCACGGGGTGGGATTAATCAGCCCCAGCATTTT. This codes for CASSPSRGGINQPQHF.

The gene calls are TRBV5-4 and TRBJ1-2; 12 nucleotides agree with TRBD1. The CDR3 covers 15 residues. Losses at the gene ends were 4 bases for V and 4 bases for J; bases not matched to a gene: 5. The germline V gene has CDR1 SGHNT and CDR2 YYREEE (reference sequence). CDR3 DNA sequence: TGTGCCAGCAGCGGGACAGGGGGCCCCCTCTATGGCTACACCTTC. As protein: CASSGTGGPLYGYTF.

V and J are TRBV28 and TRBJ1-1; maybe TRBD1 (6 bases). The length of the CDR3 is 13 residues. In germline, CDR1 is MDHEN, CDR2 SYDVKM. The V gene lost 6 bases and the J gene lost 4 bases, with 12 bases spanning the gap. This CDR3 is CASRQGWGTEAFF. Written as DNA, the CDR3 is TGTGCCAGCAGACAGGGATGGGGCACTGAAGCTTTCTTT. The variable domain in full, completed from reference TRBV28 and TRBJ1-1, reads DVKVTQSSRYLVKRTGEKVFLECVQDMDHENMFWYRQDPGLGLRLIYFSYDVKMKEKGDIPEGYSVSREKKERFSLILESASTNQTSMYLCASRQGWGTEAFFGQGTRLTVV.

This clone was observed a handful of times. The CDR3 reads CASSLSQGAYEQYF. The CDR3 DNA reads TGTGCCAGCAGCTTGTCTCAGGGGGCCTACGAGCAGTACTTC. The V gene is TRBV7-6, the J gene TRBJ2-7; 7 positions agree with TRBD1. V trimming: 3 bases; J trimming: 2 bases; junction bases outside the gene matches: 4. Germline-derived CDR1 and CDR2 are SGHVS and FNYEAQ. The CDR3 length is 14 residues.

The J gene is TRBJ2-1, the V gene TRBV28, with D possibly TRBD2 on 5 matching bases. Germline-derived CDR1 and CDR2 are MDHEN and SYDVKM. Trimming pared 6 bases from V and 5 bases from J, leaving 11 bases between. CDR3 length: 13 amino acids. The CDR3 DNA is TGTGCCAGCAGGGACGGGATCAACAATGAGCAGTTCTTC. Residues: CASRDGINNEQFF.

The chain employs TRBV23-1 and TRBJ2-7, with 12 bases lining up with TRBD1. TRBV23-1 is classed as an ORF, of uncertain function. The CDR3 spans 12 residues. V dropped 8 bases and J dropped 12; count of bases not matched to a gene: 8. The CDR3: CASRDRGPDGYF. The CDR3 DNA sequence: TGCGCCAGCCGGGACAGGGGGCCCGACGGGTACTTC.

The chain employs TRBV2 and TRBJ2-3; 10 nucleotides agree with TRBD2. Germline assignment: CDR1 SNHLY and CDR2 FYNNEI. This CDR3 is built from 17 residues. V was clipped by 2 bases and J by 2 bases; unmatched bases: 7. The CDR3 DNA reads TGTGCCAGCAGTGAATGGCTAGCGGGGGCCCTCACAGATACGCAGTATTTT. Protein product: CASSEWLAGALTDTQYF.

CDR3 in amino acids: CARRTARNQPQHF. DNA for the CDR3: TGTGCCAGGAGGACAGCTCGTAATCAGCCCCAGCATTTT. This chain connects TRBV21-1 to TRBJ1-5; the D call in the table, TRBD1, was not verified against the DNA. TRBV21-1 is a recognized pseudogene. The CDR3 has 13 amino acids.

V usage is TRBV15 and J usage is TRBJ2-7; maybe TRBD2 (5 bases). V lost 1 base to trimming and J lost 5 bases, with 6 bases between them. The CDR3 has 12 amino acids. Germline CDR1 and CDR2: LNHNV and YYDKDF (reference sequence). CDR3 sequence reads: CATSRAGNEQYF. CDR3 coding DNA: TGTGCCACCAGCAGAGCGGGGAACGAGCAGTACTTC.

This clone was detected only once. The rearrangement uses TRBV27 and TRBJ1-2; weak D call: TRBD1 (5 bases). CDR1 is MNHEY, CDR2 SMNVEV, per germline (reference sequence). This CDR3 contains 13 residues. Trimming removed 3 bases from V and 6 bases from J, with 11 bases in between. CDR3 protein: CASSFGRDHGYTF. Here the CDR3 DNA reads TGTGCCAGCAGTTTCGGCAGGGATCATGGCTACACCTTC.

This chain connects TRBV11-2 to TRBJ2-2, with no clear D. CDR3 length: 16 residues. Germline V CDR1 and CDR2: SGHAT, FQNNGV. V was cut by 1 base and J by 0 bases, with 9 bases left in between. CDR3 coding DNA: TGTGCCAGCAGCTTAGTGATCGGGTCGAACACCGGGGAGCTGTTTTTT. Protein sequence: CASSLVIGSNTGELFF.

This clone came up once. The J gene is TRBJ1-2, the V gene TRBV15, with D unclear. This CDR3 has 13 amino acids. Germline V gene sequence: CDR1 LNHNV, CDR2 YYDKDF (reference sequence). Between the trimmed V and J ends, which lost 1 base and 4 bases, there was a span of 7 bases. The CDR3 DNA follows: TGTGCCACCAGCAGAGTAGGAGGCTATGGCTACACCTTC. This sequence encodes CATSRVGGYGYTF.

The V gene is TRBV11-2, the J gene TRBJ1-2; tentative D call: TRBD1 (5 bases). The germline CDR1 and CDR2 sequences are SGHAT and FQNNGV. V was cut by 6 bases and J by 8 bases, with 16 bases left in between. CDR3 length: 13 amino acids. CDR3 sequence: CASRKSGVGGYTF. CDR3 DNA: TGTGCCAGCAGAAAATCGGGGGTTGGGGGCTACACCTTC.

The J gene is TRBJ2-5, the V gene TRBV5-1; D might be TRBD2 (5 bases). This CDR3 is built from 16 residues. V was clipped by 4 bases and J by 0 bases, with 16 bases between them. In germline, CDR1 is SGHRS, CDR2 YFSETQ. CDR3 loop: CASSHGIYRNQETQYF. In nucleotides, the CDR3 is TGCGCCAGCAGCCACGGGATCTACAGAAACCAAGAGACCCAGTACTTC.